In its sample, the clone carrying this T cell receptor beta chain was seen many times. Its antigen is undetermined. Exclusion of patients followed from uncontrolled infection, other autoimmune disease, pregnancy or lactation. PBMCs were derived from approximately 10 ml fresh peripheral blood. This sample stems from a study of T cells in Graves' hyperthyroidism and ophthalmopathy. Authors of the study amplified TCR beta CDR3 regions from RNA transcripts. The TCR CDR3 was amplified in a first-round RT-PCR using the HTBI primer set. MiXCR was run by TCRdb on the multiplex PCR reads, yielding one entry per CDR3 protein. This table has around 300,000 distinct CDR3 sequences, 11% to 15% appearing once. Study-wide results and limits: The blood repertoire included most of the expanded thyroid clonotypes above 0.001.

The CDR3 length is 15 residues. Per the germline V gene, CDR1 is SGHRS and CDR2 is YFSETQ. With 0 bases removed from V and 2 bases from J, the gap between germline ends came to 10 bases. The chain combines TRBV5-1 with TRBJ2-3; D not certain. This clonotype was obtained from a woman aged 25 to 45 with Graves' hyperthyroidism. Sequencing was performed on blood. CDR3 sequence: CASSLEDGDTDTQYF. The DNA for the CDR3 is TGCGCCAGCAGCTTGGAGGACGGCGACACAGATACGCAGTATTTT. Looking up the rest from reference TRBV5-1 and TRBJ2-3 gives the full variable domain: KAGVTQTPRYLIKTRGQQVTLSCSPISGHRSVSWYQQTPGQGLQFLFEYFSETQRNKGNFPGRFSGRQFSNSRSEMNVSTLELGDSALYLCASSLEDGDTDTQYFGPGTRLTVL.